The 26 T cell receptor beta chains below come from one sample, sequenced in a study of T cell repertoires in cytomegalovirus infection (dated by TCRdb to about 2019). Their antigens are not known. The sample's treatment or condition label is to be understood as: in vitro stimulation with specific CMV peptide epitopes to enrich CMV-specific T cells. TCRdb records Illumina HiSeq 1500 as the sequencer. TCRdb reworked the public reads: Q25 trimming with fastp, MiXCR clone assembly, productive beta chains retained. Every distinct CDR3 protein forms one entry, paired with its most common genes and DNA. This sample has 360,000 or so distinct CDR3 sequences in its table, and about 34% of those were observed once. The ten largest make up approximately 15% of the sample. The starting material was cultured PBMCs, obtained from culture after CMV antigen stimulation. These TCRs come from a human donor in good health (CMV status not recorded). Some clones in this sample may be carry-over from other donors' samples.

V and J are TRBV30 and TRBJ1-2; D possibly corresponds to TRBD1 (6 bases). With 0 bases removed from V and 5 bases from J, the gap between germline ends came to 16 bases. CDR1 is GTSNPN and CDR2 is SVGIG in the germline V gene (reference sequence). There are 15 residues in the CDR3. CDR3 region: CAWSVLKTGRYGYTF. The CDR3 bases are TGTGCCTGGAGTGTATTAAAGACAGGAAGATATGGCTACACCTTC.

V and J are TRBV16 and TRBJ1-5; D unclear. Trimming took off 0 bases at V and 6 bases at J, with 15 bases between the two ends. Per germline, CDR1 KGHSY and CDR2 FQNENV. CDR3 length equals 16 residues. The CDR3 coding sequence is TGTGCCAGCAGCCAATCTAATCGAGGGTCTCGTCAGCCCCAGCATTTT. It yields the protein CASSQSNRGSRQPQHF.

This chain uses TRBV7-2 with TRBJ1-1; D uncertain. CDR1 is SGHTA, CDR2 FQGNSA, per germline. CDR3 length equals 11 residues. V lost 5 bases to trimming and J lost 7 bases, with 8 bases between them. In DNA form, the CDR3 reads TGTGCCAGCAGCCCCAAATTTGAAGCTTTCTTT. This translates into CASSPKFEAFF. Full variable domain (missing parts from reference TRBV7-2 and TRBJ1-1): GAGVSQSPSNKVTEKGKDVELRCDPISGHTALYWYRQSLGQGLEFLIYFQGNSAPDKSGLPSDRFSAERTGGSVSTLTIQRTQQEDSAVYLCASSPKFEAFFGQGTRLTVV.

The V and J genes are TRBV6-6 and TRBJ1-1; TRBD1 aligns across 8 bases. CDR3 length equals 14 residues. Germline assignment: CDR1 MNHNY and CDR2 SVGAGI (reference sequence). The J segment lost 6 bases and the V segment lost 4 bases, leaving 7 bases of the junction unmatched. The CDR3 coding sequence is TGTGCCAGCAGTTTGGTTGACAGGGGTTCTGAAGCTTTCTTT. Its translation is CASSLVDRGSEAFF.

DNA of the CDR3: TGTGCCAGCAGGCTCCGGCCCGTCCCGCTCTATGGCTACACCTTC. Translating it yields CASRLRPVPLYGYTF. The chain has TRBV6-2 or TRBV6-3 and TRBJ1-2, with no clear D. There are 15 residues in the CDR3. Germline-derived CDR1 and CDR2 are MNHEY and SVGEGT. The V end lost 6 bases, the J end lost 4 bases, and 18 bases lay between the germline ends.

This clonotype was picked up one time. The CDR3 spells CASSQVSTGRSYEQYF. CDR3 nucleotides: TGTGCCAGCAGCCAAGTATCAACAGGGCGGTCCTACGAGCAGTACTTC. The V and J genes are TRBV14 and TRBJ2-7; a weak D match, TRBD1 (6 bases). Germline V gives CDR1 SGHDN, CDR2 FVKESK. V gave up 1 base and J gave up 1 base, with 14 bases separating them. The CDR3 contains 16 residues.

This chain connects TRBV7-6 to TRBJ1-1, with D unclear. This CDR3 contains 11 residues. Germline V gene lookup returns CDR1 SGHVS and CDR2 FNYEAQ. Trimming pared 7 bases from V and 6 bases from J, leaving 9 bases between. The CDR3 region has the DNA TGTGCCAGCATGGGCGGCCCTGAAGCTTTCTTT. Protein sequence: CASMGGPEAFF.

The CDR3 protein is CASSLASGRALPAEQFF. In DNA form, the CDR3 reads TGTGCCAGCAGCCTCGCTAGCGGGAGGGCCTTACCGGCTGAGCAGTTCTTC. The chain has TRBV7-2 and TRBJ2-1; 12 bases agree with TRBD2. CDR3 length: 17 amino acids. Trimming took 5 bases from V and 9 from J; bases not matched to a gene: 14. CDR1 SGHTA and CDR2 FQGNSA come from the germline V gene.

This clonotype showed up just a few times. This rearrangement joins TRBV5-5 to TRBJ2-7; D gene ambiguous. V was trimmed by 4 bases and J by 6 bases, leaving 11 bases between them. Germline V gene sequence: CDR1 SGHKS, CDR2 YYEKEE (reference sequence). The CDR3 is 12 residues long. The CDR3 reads CASSLDSPEQYV. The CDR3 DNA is TGTGCCAGCAGCCTTGATTCTCCCGAGCAGTACGTC.

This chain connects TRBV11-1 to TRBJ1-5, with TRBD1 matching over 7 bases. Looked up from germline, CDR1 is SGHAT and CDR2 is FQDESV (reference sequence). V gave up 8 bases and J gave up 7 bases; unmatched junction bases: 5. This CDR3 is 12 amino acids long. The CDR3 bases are TGTGCCAGCCAAACCAGGGGGCAGCCCCAGCATTTT. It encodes CASQTRGQPQHF. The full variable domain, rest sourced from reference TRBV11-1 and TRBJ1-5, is EAEVAQSPRYKITEKSQAVAFWCDPISGHATLYWYRQILGQGPELLVQFQDESVVDDSQLPKDRFSAERLKGVDSTLKIQPAELGDSAMYLCASQTRGQPQHFGDGTRLSIL.

The CDR3, as DNA: TGTGCCAGCATACCGAGAGGCCCCTCTGGAAACACCATATATTTT. Translated, it gives CASIPRGPSGNTIYF. The genes are TRBV6-6 and TRBJ1-3; D uncertain. Germline lookup yields CDR1 MNHNY and CDR2 SVGAGI (reference sequence). The CDR3 contains 15 residues. Trimming pared 7 bases from V and 0 bases from J, leaving 13 bases between.

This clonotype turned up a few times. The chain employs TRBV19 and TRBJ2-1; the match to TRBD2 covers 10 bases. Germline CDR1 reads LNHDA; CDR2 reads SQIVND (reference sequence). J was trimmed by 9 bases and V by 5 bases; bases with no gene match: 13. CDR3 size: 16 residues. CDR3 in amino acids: CASSLLAGGLGSEQFF. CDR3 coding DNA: TGTGCCAGTAGTTTGTTAGCGGGAGGCCTCGGCAGTGAGCAGTTCTTC.

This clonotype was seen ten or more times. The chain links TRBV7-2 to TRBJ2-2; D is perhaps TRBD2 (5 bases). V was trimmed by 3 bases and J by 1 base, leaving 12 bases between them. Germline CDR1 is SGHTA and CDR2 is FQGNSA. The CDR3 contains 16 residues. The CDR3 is CASSFRGGENTGELFF. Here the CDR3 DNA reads TGTGCCAGCAGCTTTCGGGGTGGCGAGAACACCGGGGAGCTGTTTTTT.

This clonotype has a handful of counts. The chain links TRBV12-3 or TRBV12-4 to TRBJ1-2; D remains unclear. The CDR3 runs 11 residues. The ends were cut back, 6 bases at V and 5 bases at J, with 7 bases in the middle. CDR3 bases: TGTGCCAGCAGGACACAGTATGGCTACACCTTC. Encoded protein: CASRTQYGYTF.

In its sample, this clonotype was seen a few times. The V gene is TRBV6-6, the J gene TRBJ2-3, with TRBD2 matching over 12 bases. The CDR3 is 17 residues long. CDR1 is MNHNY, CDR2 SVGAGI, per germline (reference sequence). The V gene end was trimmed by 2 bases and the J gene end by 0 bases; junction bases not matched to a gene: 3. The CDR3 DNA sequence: TGTGCCAGCAGTTACGGACTAGCGGGACCTAGCACAGATACGCAGTATTTT. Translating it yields CASSYGLAGPSTDTQYF.

The CDR3 region is CSGSMGQGSTDTQYF. CDR3 nucleotide sequence: TGCAGTGGATCAATGGGACAGGGGAGCACAGATACGCAGTATTTT. V and J are TRBV20-1 and TRBJ2-3; 10 nucleotides line up with TRBD1. Germline lookup yields CDR1 DFQATT and CDR2 SNEGSKA (reference sequence). The CDR3 consists of 15 residues. V was clipped by 7 bases and J by 0 bases; unmatched bases: 7.

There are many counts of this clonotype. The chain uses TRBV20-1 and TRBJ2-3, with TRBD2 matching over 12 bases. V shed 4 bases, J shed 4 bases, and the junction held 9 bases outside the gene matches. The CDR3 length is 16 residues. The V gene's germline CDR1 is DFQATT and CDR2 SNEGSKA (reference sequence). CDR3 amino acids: CSAIPLAGGPADTQYF. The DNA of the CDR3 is TGCAGTGCTATCCCCCTAGCGGGAGGGCCCGCAGATACGCAGTATTTT.

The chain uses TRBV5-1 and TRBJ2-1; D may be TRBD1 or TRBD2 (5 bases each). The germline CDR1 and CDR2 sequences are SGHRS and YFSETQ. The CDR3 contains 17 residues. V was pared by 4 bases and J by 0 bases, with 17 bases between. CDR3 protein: CASSGGSLGGSYNEQFF. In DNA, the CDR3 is TGCGCCAGCAGCGGAGGATCACTTGGGGGCTCCTACAATGAGCAGTTCTTC.

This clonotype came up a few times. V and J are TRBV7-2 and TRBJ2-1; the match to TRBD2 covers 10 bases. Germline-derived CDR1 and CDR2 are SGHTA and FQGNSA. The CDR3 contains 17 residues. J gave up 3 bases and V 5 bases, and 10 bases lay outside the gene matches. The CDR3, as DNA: TGTGCCAGCAGCCTACGAGCGCTAGCGGGGGTCTACAATGAGCAGTTCTTC. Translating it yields CASSLRALAGVYNEQFF.

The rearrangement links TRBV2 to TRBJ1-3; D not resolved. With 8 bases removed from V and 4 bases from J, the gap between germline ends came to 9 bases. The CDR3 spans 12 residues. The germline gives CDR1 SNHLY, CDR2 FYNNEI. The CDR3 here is CASAFDGNTIYF. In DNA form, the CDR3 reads TGTGCCAGCGCTTTTGACGGAAACACCATATATTTT. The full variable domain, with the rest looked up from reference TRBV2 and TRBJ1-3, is EPEVTQTPSHQVTQMGQEVILRCVPISNHLYFYWYRQILGQKVEFLVSFYNNEISEKSEIFDDQFSVERPDGSNFTLKIRSTKLEDSAMYFCASAFDGNTIYFGEGSWLTVV.

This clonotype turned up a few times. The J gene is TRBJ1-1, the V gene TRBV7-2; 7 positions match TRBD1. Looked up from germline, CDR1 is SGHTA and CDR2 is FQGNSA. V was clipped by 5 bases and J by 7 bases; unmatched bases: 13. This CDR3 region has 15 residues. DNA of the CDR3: TGTGCCAGCAGCGTCACTCCAGACAGGGCGAGTGAAGCTTTCTTT. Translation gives CASSVTPDRASEAFF.

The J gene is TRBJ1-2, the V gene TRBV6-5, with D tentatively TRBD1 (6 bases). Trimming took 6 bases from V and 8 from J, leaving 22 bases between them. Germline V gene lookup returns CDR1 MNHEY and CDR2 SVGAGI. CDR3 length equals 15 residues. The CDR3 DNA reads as TGTGCCAGCAGCCGATTAAAACAGGGTGTCGGGGGCTACACCTTC. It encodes CASSRLKQGVGGYTF.

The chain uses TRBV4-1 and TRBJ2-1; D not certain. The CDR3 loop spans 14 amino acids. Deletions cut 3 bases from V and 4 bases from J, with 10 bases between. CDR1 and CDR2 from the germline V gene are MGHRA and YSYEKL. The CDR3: CASSQSAIYNEQFF. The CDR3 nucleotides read TGCGCCAGCAGCCAGAGCGCAATATACAATGAGCAGTTCTTC.

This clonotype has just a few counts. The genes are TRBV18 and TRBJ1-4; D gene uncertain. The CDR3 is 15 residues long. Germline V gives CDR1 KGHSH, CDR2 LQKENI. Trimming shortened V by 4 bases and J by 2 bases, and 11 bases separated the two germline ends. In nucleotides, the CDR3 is TGTGCCAGCTCACTCTCCGCGCCCACTAATGAAAAACTGTTTTTT. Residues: CASSLSAPTNEKLFF.

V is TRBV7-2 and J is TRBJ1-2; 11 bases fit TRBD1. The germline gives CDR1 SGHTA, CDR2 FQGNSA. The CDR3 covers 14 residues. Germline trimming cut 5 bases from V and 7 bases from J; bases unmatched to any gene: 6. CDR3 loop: CASSPAGTGGGYTF. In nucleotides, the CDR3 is TGTGCCAGCAGCCCCGCCGGGACAGGGGGTGGCTACACCTTC.

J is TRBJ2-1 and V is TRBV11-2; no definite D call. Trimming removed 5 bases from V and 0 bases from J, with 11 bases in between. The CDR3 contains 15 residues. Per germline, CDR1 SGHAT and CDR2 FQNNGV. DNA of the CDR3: TGTGCCAGCAGCGCCGGCCTAAGCTCCTACAATGAGCAGTTCTTC. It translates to CASSAGLSSYNEQFF.